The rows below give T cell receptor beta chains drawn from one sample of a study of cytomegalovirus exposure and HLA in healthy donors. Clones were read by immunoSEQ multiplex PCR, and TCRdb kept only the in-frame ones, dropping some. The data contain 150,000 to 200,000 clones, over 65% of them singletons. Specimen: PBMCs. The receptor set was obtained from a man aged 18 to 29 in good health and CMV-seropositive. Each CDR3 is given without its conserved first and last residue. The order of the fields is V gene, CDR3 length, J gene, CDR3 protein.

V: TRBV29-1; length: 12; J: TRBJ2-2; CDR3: SVLSTPGSGELF
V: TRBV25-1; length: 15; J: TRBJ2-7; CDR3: ASSESYSLAGVDEQY
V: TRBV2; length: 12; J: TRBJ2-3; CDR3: ASRSDREADTQY
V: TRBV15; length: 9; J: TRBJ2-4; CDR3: ATSSAEIQY
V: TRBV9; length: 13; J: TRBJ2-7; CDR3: ASSPRTGSGGEQY
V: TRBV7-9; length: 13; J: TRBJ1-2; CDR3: ASNPGPGLHYGYT
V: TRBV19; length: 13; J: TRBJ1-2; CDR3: ASSRRDSLNYGYT
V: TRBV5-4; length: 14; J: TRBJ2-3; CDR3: ASSLGLYRNTDTQY
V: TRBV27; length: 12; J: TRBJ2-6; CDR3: ASSFLLGANVLT
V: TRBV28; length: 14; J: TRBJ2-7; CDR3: ASSPPGSGRSYEQY
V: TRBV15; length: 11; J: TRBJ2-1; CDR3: ATSLRGGGEQF
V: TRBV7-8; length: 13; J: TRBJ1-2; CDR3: ASSLPGQGAFGYT
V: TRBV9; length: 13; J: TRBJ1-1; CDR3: ASSANTGGNTEAF
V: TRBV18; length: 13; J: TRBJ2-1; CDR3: ASSPGTGSYNEQF
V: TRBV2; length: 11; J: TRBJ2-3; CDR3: ASSARLADTQY